This entry lists 26 T cell receptor beta chains sequenced from one sample in a study of cytomegalovirus exposure and HLA in healthy donors. The PCR contained 60 Vbeta and 13 Jbeta primers. TCRdb keeps only in-frame clones here, not all; method: immunoSEQ multiplex PCR. The sample lists 90,000 to 110,000 clones, nearly 15% seen once, with over 0.8% in the top ten. Input material: PBMCs. These TCRs come from a female donor in good health and CMV-seronegative.

This clone was counted between two and nine times. The V call is TRBV5-1, the J call TRBJ1-1; 11 bases agree with TRBD1. Germline CDR1 SGHRS, CDR2 YFSETQ. The CDR3 runs 14 residues. The V segment lost 3 bases and the J segment 3 bases; nucleotides outside the gene matches: 1. The CDR3 DNA reads as TGCGCCAGCAGCTCGGGACAGGGGGACACTGAAGCTTTCTTT. It specifies CASSSGQGDTEAFF.

The sample holds a few counts of this clone. This chain links TRBV7-9 with TRBJ1-1, with a weak D call TRBD1 (5 bases). The V and J ends lost 5 bases and 2 bases respectively, with 12 bases between them. The germline CDR1 and CDR2 sequences are SEHNR and FQNEAQ (reference sequence). This CDR3 is 14 amino acids long. The CDR3 spells CASSPQGVNTEAFF. The DNA of the CDR3 is TGTGCCAGCAGCCCTCAAGGGGTCAACACTGAAGCTTTCTTT.

This clone was picked up a small number of times. The J gene is TRBJ1-5, the V gene TRBV15; the D gene is possibly TRBD1 (6 bases). Germline lookup yields CDR1 LNHNV and CDR2 YYDKDF (reference sequence). The length of the CDR3 is 15 residues. Trimming took 8 bases from V and 6 from J, leaving 20 bases between them. The CDR3 sequence is CATRITGPKGQPQHF. CDR3 nucleotide sequence: TGTGCCACCCGAATAACAGGGCCTAAGGGTCAGCCCCAGCATTTT.

In its sample, this clone was seen a few times. This sequence joins TRBV6-1 and TRBJ1-1, with TRBD1 identical over 7 bases. Germline loops: CDR1 MNHNS, CDR2 SASEGT. Unmatched junction bases numbered 2, after V lost 2 bases and J lost 2 bases. The CDR3 totals 14 residues. The CDR3 region is CASSERGRNTEAFF. The CDR3 DNA sequence: TGTGCCAGCAGTGAAAGGGGGCGAAACACTGAAGCTTTCTTT.

The table lists this clone with a few counts. The chain carries TRBV6-1 and TRBJ1-4; TRBD1 is a possible D gene (6 bases). V was trimmed by 7 bases and J by 5 bases, leaving 14 bases between them. Germline V gives CDR1 MNHNS, CDR2 SASEGT. The CDR3 contains 14 residues. CDR3 coding DNA: TGTGCCAGCATTCCGGACAGCCTAAATGAAAAACTGTTTTTT. Translated: CASIPDSLNEKLFF.

The chain has TRBV9 and TRBJ1-1, with a tentative D call TRBD1 (6 bases). Looked up from germline, CDR1 is SGDLS and CDR2 is YYNGEE. The V gene lost 3 bases and the J gene lost 0 bases, with 9 bases spanning the gap. The CDR3 totals 14 residues. The CDR3 DNA reads as TGTGCCAGCAGCGCCGACAGGTTGAACACTGAAGCTTTCTTT. Protein sequence: CASSADRLNTEAFF.

In this sample, this clone turned up a few times. This CDR3 reads CASSLRGSGEQYF. The CDR3 nucleotides are TGTGCCAGCAGCTTACGGGGGTCCGGGGAGCAGTACTTC. The chain uses TRBV5-6 and TRBJ2-7; maybe TRBD2 (6 bases). Trimming removed 2 bases from V and 7 bases from J, with 13 bases in between. There are 13 residues in the CDR3. Germline V CDR1 and CDR2: SGHDT, YYEEEE. Combining the CDR3 with reference TRBV5-6 and TRBJ2-7 gives the whole variable domain DAGVTQSPTHLIKTRGQQVTLRCSPKSGHDTVSWYQQALGQGPQFIFQYYEEEERQRGNFPDRFSGHQFPNYSSELNVNALLLGDSALYLCASSLRGSGEQYFGPGTRLTVT.

The V call is TRBV27, the J call TRBJ2-1; the D is unclear. Deletions cut 4 bases from V and 3 bases from J, with 7 bases between. Germline CDR1 is MNHEY and CDR2 is SMNVEV (reference sequence). The CDR3 sequence is 13 residues long. Here the CDR3 DNA reads TGTGCCAGCAGTTCAACAGACTACAATGAGCAGTTCTTC. Amino acids: CASSSTDYNEQFF.

The chain recombines TRBV9 with TRBJ2-1, with 8 positions matching TRBD1. Germline V lookup: CDR1 SGDLS, CDR2 YYNGEE. V gave up 3 bases and J gave up 5 bases; unmatched junction bases: 7. This CDR3 contains 15 residues. CDR3 bases: TGTGCCAGCAGCGCGACCGGGACAGGCAACAATGAGCAGTTCTTC. It specifies CASSATGTGNNEQFF. Full variable domain (outside the CDR3, taken from reference TRBV9 and TRBJ2-1): DSGVTQTPKHLITATGQRVTLRCSPRSGDLSVYWYQQSLDQGLQFLIQYYNGEERAKGNILERFSAQQFPDLHSELNLSSLELGDSALYFCASSATGTGNNEQFFGPGTRLTVL.

The chain has TRBV6-5 and TRBJ2-7, with 15 nucleotides matching TRBD2. This CDR3 has 15 amino acids. The V and J ends lost 6 bases and 7 bases, in that order; junction bases with no gene match: 7. Germline V gives CDR1 MNHEY, CDR2 SVGAGI. The CDR3: CASRRTSGRAWEQYF. The CDR3 bases are TGTGCCAGCAGGCGGACTAGCGGGAGGGCCTGGGAGCAGTACTTC.

This chain links TRBV5-4 with TRBJ1-1; 8 bases are a match to TRBD1. CDR3 length: 19 amino acids. Germline loops: CDR1 SGHNT, CDR2 YYREEE (reference sequence). V lost 0 bases and J lost 0; bases outside the gene matches: 13. The CDR3 DNA reads TGTGCCAGCAGCTTGGGGTTGCACAGGGGGTGGGGAATGAACACTGAAGCTTTCTTT. This codes for CASSLGLHRGWGMNTEAFF.

J is TRBJ1-5 and V is TRBV4-3; TRBD1 aligns across 8 bases. V trimming: 4 bases; J trimming: 0 bases; junction bases outside the gene matches: 2. The germline V gene has CDR1 LGHNA and CDR2 YSLEER. This CDR3 region has 15 residues. The CDR3 DNA follows: TGCGCCAGCAGCCCGGACAGGGTTAGCAATCAGCCCCAGCATTTT. Residues: CASSPDRVSNQPQHF.

In this sample, this clone turned up a few times. The gene calls are TRBV27 and TRBJ1-5; 7 bases are a match to TRBD1. Germline V gene sequence: CDR1 MNHEY, CDR2 SMNVEV (reference sequence). This CDR3 is 13 amino acids long. V gave up 4 bases and J gave up 5 bases; unmatched junction bases: 2. For the CDR3, the DNA is TGTGCCAGCAGTTGGGGGACAGATCAGCCCCAGCATTTT. Amino acid sequence: CASSWGTDQPQHF.

The V and J genes are TRBV7-2 and TRBJ2-7; D call uncertain. Trimming removed 5 bases from V and 2 bases from J, with 10 bases in between. The CDR3 has 13 residues. Germline lookup yields CDR1 SGHTA and CDR2 FQGNSA. DNA for the CDR3: TGTGCCAGCAGCAGTACGGGTGCCTACGAGCAGTACTTC. Its protein product is CASSSTGAYEQYF.

The chain joins TRBV7-8 to TRBJ1-3; TRBD1 matches at 7 bases. Germline loops: CDR1 SGHVS, CDR2 FQNEAQ. V lost 5 bases and J lost 1; bases outside the gene matches: 5. The CDR3 is 15 residues long. CDR3: CASSVDRASGNTIYF. DNA of the CDR3: TGTGCCAGCAGCGTCGACAGGGCTTCTGGAAACACCATATATTTT.

The J gene is TRBJ2-7, the V gene TRBV25-1; D is possibly TRBD1 (6 bases). Trimming stripped 1 base from V and 5 bases from J, with 15 bases between. This CDR3 is built from 15 residues. Germline-derived CDR1 and CDR2 are MGHDK and SYGVNS. The CDR3 DNA reads TGTGCCAGCAGTGAATCCAGGGGCAACCTCAACGAGCAGTACTTC. Its protein is CASSESRGNLNEQYF.

There are a few counts of this clone. The V gene is TRBV4-2, the J gene TRBJ2-3; 8 bases align to TRBD2. The junction had 5 bases not matched to a gene; V was cut back by 1 base and J by 2 bases. Germline V gene lookup returns CDR1 LGHNA and CDR2 YNFKEQ. The CDR3 has 16 residues. CDR3 coding DNA: TGTGCCAGCAGCCAAGCCGGGACTAGGAACACAGATACGCAGTATTTT. This gives the protein CASSQAGTRNTDTQYF.

This clone was observed a few times. V gene TRBV29-1 combines with J gene TRBJ1-1; no reliable D call. Germline loops: CDR1 SQVTM, CDR2 ANQGSEA. The CDR3 has 13 amino acids. DNA for the CDR3: TGCGCGGGAGCCCCCTCCATGAACACTGAAGCTTTCTTT. This gives the protein CAGAPSMNTEAFF.

V gene TRBV29-1 combines with J gene TRBJ1-2; TRBD1 might be the D (6 bases). Trimming removed 1 base from V and 7 bases from J, with 13 bases in between. The germline V gene has CDR1 SQVTM and CDR2 ANQGSEA. The length of the CDR3 is 13 residues. In nucleotides, the CDR3 is TGCAGCGTTGAAGCGCCGACAGGCCTTGGCTACACCTTC. This translates into CSVEAPTGLGYTF.

This clone has just one count. The chain joins TRBV14 to TRBJ2-1; D is possibly TRBD2 (7 bases). Germline CDR1 reads SGHDN; CDR2 reads FVKESK. The CDR3 covers 17 residues. The V and J ends lost 0 bases and 2 bases respectively, with 14 bases between them. The CDR3 spells CASSQDEGGSAYNEQFF. Here the CDR3 DNA reads TGTGCCAGCAGCCAAGATGAGGGGGGGAGTGCCTACAATGAGCAGTTCTTC.

The V and J genes are TRBV11-2 and TRBJ2-7, with D unresolved. Trimming cost V 5 bases and J 2 bases, with 22 bases left between them. Per the germline V gene, CDR1 is SGHAT and CDR2 is FQNNGV. CDR3 length: 17 residues. The CDR3 here is CASSPSSRWPEAYEQYF. CDR3 sequence (DNA): TGTGCCAGCAGCCCGTCATCCAGGTGGCCAGAAGCCTACGAGCAGTACTTC.

This clone appeared a few times. The chain employs TRBV10-3 and TRBJ1-2, with 7 bases lining up with TRBD1. There are 14 residues in the CDR3. After removal of 6 bases from V and 4 bases from J, the junction contained 8 bases not matched to a gene. Germline V gene sequence: CDR1 ENHRY, CDR2 SYGVKD. The DNA for the CDR3 is TGTGCCATCAGCCAACAGGGGAACCGCTATGGCTACACCTTC. Protein product: CAISQQGNRYGYTF.

The chain is built from TRBV7-9 and TRBJ2-5; D is unresolved. CDR1 and CDR2 (germline): SEHNR, FQNEAQ (reference sequence). The CDR3 spans 13 residues. Deletions cut 1 base from V and 2 bases from J, with 5 bases between. The CDR3 region is CASSLGLQETQYF. CDR3 sequence (DNA): TGTGCCAGCAGCTTAGGTCTGCAAGAGACCCAGTACTTC.

The chain employs TRBV29-1 and TRBJ1-2; 7 bases line up with TRBD1. The CDR3 has 13 residues. With V trimmed by 6 bases and J by 4 bases, 8 bases remained unmatched. The germline V gene encodes CDR1 SQVTM and CDR2 ANQGSEA. CDR3: CSVGTAQVYGYTF. The CDR3 nucleotides read TGCAGCGTGGGGACAGCCCAAGTCTATGGCTACACCTTC.

The rearrangement uses TRBV6-6 and TRBJ1-4; D is perhaps TRBD1 (6 bases). Trimming removed 6 bases from V and 7 bases from J, with 12 bases in between. Germline V gene lookup returns CDR1 MNHNY and CDR2 SVGAGI (reference sequence). This CDR3 has 13 amino acids. The CDR3 reads CASRQGEGEKLFF. The CDR3 coding sequence is TGTGCCAGCAGACAGGGAGAGGGTGAAAAACTGTTTTTT.

V gene TRBV30 combines with J gene TRBJ1-4; 9 bases fit TRBD1. V shed 3 bases and J 5 bases; nucleotides not matched to a gene: 4. Germline CDR1 and CDR2: GTSNPN and SVGIG (reference sequence). This CDR3 region has 14 residues. Written as DNA, the CDR3 is TGTGCCTGGAGCAGGGGACAGGGAAATGAAAAACTGTTTTTT. It specifies CAWSRGQGNEKLFF.